Below, 15 T cell receptor beta chains from the same sample are listed, as sequenced in a study of response to subunit inactivated influenza vaccine listed by TCRdb under 2018. Libraries were built with RT-PCR. Sequenced on an Illumina HiSeq 2500. TCRdb ran its own pipeline on the public reads, namely fastp trimming at Q25 and MiXCR clone calling, and kept in-frame beta chains. Records with the same CDR3 protein are collapsed into one entry carrying the most frequent genes and DNA. Here the sample has 860,000 or so distinct CDR3 sequences; around 20% occur a single time. The top ten clones comprise more than 8.5% of the sample. This specimen was PBMCs from blood, taken approximately 5 days after vaccination. The origin of the receptors is a middle-aged man who received an inactivated influenza vaccine. Donor details come from another sample of the same person, matched by shared clones.

This clonotype was observed a few times. The chain is built from TRBV7-9 and TRBJ2-1; D perhaps matches TRBD1 (5 bases). CDR3 size: 15 residues. CDR1 and CDR2 (germline): SEHNR, FQNEAQ (reference sequence). Trimming shortened V by 5 bases and J by 4 bases, and 15 bases separated the two germline ends. CDR3 in amino acids: CASSVWGVGYNEQFF. CDR3 in DNA: TGTGCCAGCAGCGTTTGGGGCGTCGGGTACAATGAGCAGTTCTTC. Together with reference TRBV7-9 and TRBJ2-1, the CDR3 gives the full variable domain: DTGVSQNPRHKITKRGQNVTFRCDPISEHNRLYWYRQTLGQGPEFLTYFQNEAQLEKSRLLSDRFSAERPKGSFSTLEIQRTEQGDSAMYLCASSVWGVGYNEQFFGPGTRLTVL.

V usage is TRBV3-1 and J usage is TRBJ1-5; 7 bases are shared with TRBD1. Germline-derived CDR1 and CDR2 are LGHDT and YNNKEL (reference sequence). There are 18 residues in the CDR3. The V and J ends lost 1 base and 7 bases, in that order; junction bases with no gene match: 16. DNA for the CDR3: TGTGCCAGCAGCCAAGCCGGGTTGGGAAAGGGGGCAAACCAGCCCCAGCATTTT. Protein sequence: CASSQAGLGKGANQPQHF.

This clonotype was found a few times. This chain connects TRBV5-1 to TRBJ1-3; no reliable D call. Germline V gene lookup returns CDR1 SGHRS and CDR2 YFSETQ. This CDR3 contains 16 residues. Trimming took 0 bases from V and 0 from J, leaving 10 bases between them. DNA for the CDR3: TGCGCCAGCAGCTTGGCCTATCCAGACTCTGGAAACACCATATATTTT. Translation gives CASSLAYPDSGNTIYF.

This clonotype was counted once. The chain couples TRBV5-1 to TRBJ2-7; D gene unclear. The CDR3 is 15 residues long. The germline V gene has CDR1 SGHRS and CDR2 YFSETQ. V was clipped by 0 bases and J by 2 bases, with 12 bases between them. The CDR3 spells CASSLGPENPYEQYF. The CDR3 coding sequence is TGCGCCAGCAGCTTGGGCCCCGAAAACCCCTACGAGCAGTACTTC. Drawing the rest from reference TRBV5-1 and TRBJ2-7, the complete variable domain is KAGVTQTPRYLIKTRGQQVTLSCSPISGHRSVSWYQQTPGQGLQFLFEYFSETQRNKGNFPGRFSGRQFSNSRSEMNVSTLELGDSALYLCASSLGPENPYEQYFGPGTRLTVT.

This sequence joins TRBV24-1 and TRBJ2-7; 8 bases align to TRBD2. Trimming at V came to 3 bases and at J to 10 bases, leaving 13 bases not matched to a gene. The length of the CDR3 is 15 residues. The germline V gene has CDR1 KGHDR and CDR2 SFDVKD. CDR3 region: CATSDRSGEARIQYF. Written as DNA, the CDR3 is TGTGCCACCAGTGATCGTAGCGGGGAAGCACGTATACAGTACTTC.

The V call is TRBV6-1, the J call TRBJ2-1, with D possibly called TRBD1 or TRBD2 (5 bases each). CDR1 is MNHNS and CDR2 is SASEGT in the germline V gene. Trimming removed 5 bases from V and 3 bases from J, with 17 bases in between. The length of the CDR3 is 16 residues. The CDR3 nucleotides read TGTGCCAGCAGTCGGTCTATGGGGGATTTCTACAATGAGCAGTTCTTC. Encoded protein: CASSRSMGDFYNEQFF.

Comment on this clonotype: At one end, the junction sequence differs from germline, possibly due to a read error. The chain carries TRBV2 and TRBJ2-2; D might be TRBD2 (6 bases). This CDR3 comprises 13 residues. In germline, CDR1 is SNHLY, CDR2 FYNNEI. Here the CDR3 DNA reads TGTGCCAGCAGTGTAAGGGGAACCGGGGGGCTGTTTTTT. Its translation: CASSVRGTGGLFF.

The rearrangement uses TRBV11-1 and TRBJ2-2; possibly TRBD1 for D (5 bases). The V and J ends lost 2 bases and 0 bases respectively, with 16 bases between them. The V gene's germline CDR1 is SGHAT and CDR2 FQDESV (reference sequence). There are 18 residues in the CDR3. Here the CDR3 DNA reads TGTGCCAGCAGCTTAAGGTCCCCGAGACAGTCGAACACCGGGGAGCTGTTTTTT. It codes for CASSLRSPRQSNTGELFF.

Only a few counts were recorded for this clonotype. This chain links TRBV6-1 with TRBJ2-7; a possible D gene is TRBD2 (5 bases). V lost 6 bases and J lost 4, with 13 bases in between. Germline CDR1 MNHNS, CDR2 SASEGT. The CDR3 is 13 residues long. CDR3 bases: TGTGCCAGCAGACTAGGATATCATTACGAGCAGTACTTC. It codes for CASRLGYHYEQYF.

This clonotype has at least ten counts. CDR3 loop: CASSPPNNEQFF. The CDR3 nucleotides are TGTGCCAGCTCACCACCGAACAATGAGCAGTTCTTC. This chain links TRBV18 with TRBJ2-1; no firm D call. This CDR3 comprises 12 residues. V was pared by 0 bases and J by 5 bases, with 2 bases between. CDR1 KGHSH and CDR2 LQKENI come from the germline V gene.

The genes are TRBV7-2 and TRBJ2-7; 11 bases are shared with TRBD1. This CDR3 spans 14 amino acids. Germline V gives CDR1 SGHTA, CDR2 FQGNSA. J gave up 6 bases and V 5 bases, and 6 bases lay outside the gene matches. The CDR3, as DNA: TGTGCCAGCAGCGGGCCGGGACAGGGGGTCGAGCAGTACTTC. This encodes CASSGPGQGVEQYF.

The chain is built from TRBV27 and TRBJ2-1; 10 positions agree with TRBD2. Per germline, CDR1 MNHEY and CDR2 SMNVEV (reference sequence). This CDR3 has 14 amino acids. V lost 6 bases, J lost 8 bases, and 7 bases stayed unmatched. The CDR3 here is CASRDLAGVDEQFF. In DNA, the CDR3 is TGTGCCAGCAGGGATCTAGCGGGGGTAGATGAGCAGTTCTTC.

Only a few counts were recorded for this clonotype. The rearrangement uses TRBV20-1 and TRBJ2-1, with 14 bases aligning to TRBD2. Unmatched junction bases numbered 9, after V lost 1 base and J lost 1 base. The CDR3 loop spans 19 amino acids. Germline CDR1 is DFQATT and CDR2 is SNEGSKA (reference sequence). The CDR3 is CSARGPGLAGDWSYNEQFF. CDR3 in DNA: TGCAGTGCTAGAGGGCCGGGACTAGCGGGAGACTGGTCCTACAATGAGCAGTTCTTC.

This clonotype was detected a few times. This chain links TRBV2 with TRBJ2-1, with a weak D call TRBD2 (7 bases). CDR1 and CDR2 (germline): SNHLY, FYNNEI. This CDR3 contains 15 residues. Deletions cut 0 bases from V and 7 bases from J, with 13 bases between. The DNA for the CDR3 is TGTGCCAGCAGTGAAGCAGGGGGGGACGGGAATGAGCAGTTCTTC. Its protein is CASSEAGGDGNEQFF. The entire variable domain, with the rest obtained from reference TRBV2 and TRBJ2-1, is as follows: EPEVTQTPSHQVTQMGQEVILRCVPISNHLYFYWYRQILGQKVEFLVSFYNNEISEKSEIFDDQFSVERPDGSNFTLKIRSTKLEDSAMYFCASSEAGGDGNEQFFGPGTRLTVL.

The V and J genes are TRBV7-9 and TRBJ1-2; TRBD1 matches 8 bases. Germline values: CDR1 SEHNR, CDR2 FQNEAQ (reference sequence). This CDR3 is built from 16 residues. The V and J ends lost 5 bases and 1 base, in that order; junction bases with no gene match: 9. The CDR3 nucleotides read TGTGCCAGCAGCCCCAGGGGGCCCAAATTTAACTATGGCTACACCTTC. This encodes CASSPRGPKFNYGYTF.